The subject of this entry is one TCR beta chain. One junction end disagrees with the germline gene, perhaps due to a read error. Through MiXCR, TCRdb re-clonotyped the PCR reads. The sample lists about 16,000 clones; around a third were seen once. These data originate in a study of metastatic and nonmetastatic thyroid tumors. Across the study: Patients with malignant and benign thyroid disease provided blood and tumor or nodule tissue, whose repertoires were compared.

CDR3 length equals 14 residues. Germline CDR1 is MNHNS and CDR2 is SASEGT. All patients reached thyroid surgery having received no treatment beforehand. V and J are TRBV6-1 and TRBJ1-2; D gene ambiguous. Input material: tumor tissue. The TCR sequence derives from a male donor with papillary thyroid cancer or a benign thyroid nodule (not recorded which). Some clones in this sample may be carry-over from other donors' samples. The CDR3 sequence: CASSLRETNYDYTF. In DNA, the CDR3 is TGCGCCAGCAGCCTCCGGGAGACTAACTATGACTACACCTTC.